The 6 T cell receptor beta chains presented below share a single source sample, sequenced in a study of siplizumab effects on memory and regulatory T cells. The table came from immunoSEQ multiplex PCR; TCRdb's copy has only in-frame clones and leaves some out. The repertoire includes around 77,000 clones, under 95% of them detected once, and over 25% sits in the top ten. Sequencing input: CD8+ T cells sorted from blood. The receptors stem from a human donor in good health.

This clone was counted a single time. CDR3 amino acids: CASSQVPGAVNEQFF. CDR3 coding DNA: TGCGCCAGCAGCCAAGTCCCGGGGGCGGTCAATGAGCAGTTCTTC. The chain is built from TRBV4-1 and TRBJ2-1; possibly TRBD1 or TRBD2 for D (6 bases each). Trimming removed 1 base at V and 6 bases at J, with 13 bases between. This CDR3 region has 15 residues. Germline CDR1 is MGHRA and CDR2 is YSYEKL.

The genes are TRBV10-3 and TRBJ2-1; TRBD2 is a possible D gene (5 bases). The CDR3 consists of 14 residues. The germline V gene has CDR1 ENHRY and CDR2 SYGVKD. The V end lost 0 bases, the J end lost 10 bases, and 13 bases lay between the germline ends. The DNA for the CDR3 is TGTGCCATCAGTGAGTCGGGGAGCCCCAGGGAGCAGTTCTTC. Protein sequence: CAISESGSPREQFF.

The genes are TRBV5-8 and TRBJ2-5; no definite D call. The V gene's germline CDR1 is SGHTS and CDR2 YDEGEE. The V and J ends lost 1 base and 3 bases respectively, with 10 bases between them. This CDR3 region has 14 residues. CDR3: CASSLFPDEETQYF. The CDR3 DNA sequence: TGTGCCAGCAGCTTGTTCCCAGACGAAGAGACCCAGTACTTC.

J is TRBJ2-2 and V is TRBV5-6; possible D gene TRBD1, 6 bases. V lost 6 bases and J lost 0, with 15 bases in between. Germline V gene lookup returns CDR1 SGHDT and CDR2 YYEEEE. This CDR3 has 16 amino acids. This chain's CDR3 is CASTTRTVPNTGELFF. In DNA, the CDR3 is TGTGCCAGCACCACCAGGACAGTCCCGAACACCGGGGAGCTGTTTTTT.

This clone was picked up a small number of times. The J gene is TRBJ1-3, the V gene TRBV7-3, with 8 bases matching TRBD1. V was clipped by 2 bases and J by 3 bases; unmatched bases: 3. The CDR3 sequence is 15 residues long. Germline V gives CDR1 SGHTA, CDR2 FQGTGA. CDR3 protein: CASSLSGGYGNTIYF. The DNA of the CDR3 is TGTGCCAGCAGCTTATCAGGGGGCTATGGAAACACCATATATTTT.

Concerning this clone itself: Its ends do not fully match the called genes, so a read error is possible. Other DNA sequences in this sample translate to the same CDR3. The chain has TRBV29-1 and TRBJ1-1; perhaps TRBD1 as D (6 bases). The CDR3 is 8 amino acids. Germline loops: CDR1 SQVTM, CDR2 ANQGSEA. The chain's CDR3 is CSVGGAFF. CDR3 nucleotide sequence: TGCAGCGTGGGGGGCGCTTTCTTC.